These 10 T cell receptor beta chains were sequenced from one sample in a study of blood T cell repertoires in COVID-19. TCRdb keeps only in-frame clones here, not all; method: immunoSEQ multiplex PCR. The top ten clones hold 8.5% to 10% of a sample with some 70,000 clones, roughly three quarters of them seen once. The sample taken for sequencing was peripheral blood. These receptors were obtained from a woman aged 45-65 years with acute or convalescent COVID-19.

J is TRBJ1-1 and V is TRBV11-2; D is unresolved. Germline V lookup: CDR1 SGHAT, CDR2 FQNNGV. V was clipped by 1 base and J by 5 bases, with 8 bases between them. This CDR3 comprises 13 residues. CDR3 sequence (DNA): TGTGCCAGCAGCTTAGCTAAGAGTACTGAAGCTTTCTTT. Protein product: CASSLAKSTEAFF. Full variable domain (remainder filled in from reference TRBV11-2 and TRBJ1-1): EAGVAQSPRYKIIEKRQSVAFWCNPISGHATLYWYQQILGQGPKLLIQFQNNGVVDDSQLPKDRFSAERLKGVDSTLKIQPAKLEDSAVYLCASSLAKSTEAFFGQGTRLTVV.

The gene calls are TRBV5-1 and TRBJ2-6; TRBD1 aligns across 8 bases. Per the germline V gene, CDR1 is SGHRS and CDR2 is YFSETQ. CDR3 length equals 20 residues. V lost 1 base to trimming and J lost 2 bases; unmatched junction nucleotides: 14. The chain's CDR3 is CASSLSGLDRDLTGANVLTF. The CDR3 coding sequence is TGCGCCAGCAGCTTGTCCGGTTTGGACAGGGACTTAACTGGGGCCAACGTCCTGACTTTC.

The chain joins TRBV7-3 to TRBJ2-2; weak D call: TRBD1 (6 bases). Germline CDR1 SGHTA, CDR2 FQGTGA. The CDR3 totals 15 residues. V gave up 5 bases and J gave up 4 bases, with 14 bases separating them. The chain's CDR3 is CASSPMVGGTGELFF. The CDR3, as DNA: TGTGCCAGCAGCCCCATGGTAGGGGGCACCGGGGAGCTGTTTTTT.

The chain carries TRBV3-1 (or the pseudogene TRBV3-2) and TRBJ2-3, with a possible D match to TRBD2 (7 bases). Trimming took off 0 bases at V and 4 bases at J, with 20 bases between the two ends. This CDR3 is 18 amino acids long. Germline assignment: CDR1 LGHDT and CDR2 YNNKEL (reference sequence). The CDR3 region has the DNA TGTGCCAGCAGCCAAGATCAGGGGTTTTGGGGGGGCCCAGATACGCAGTATTTT. It translates to CASSQDQGFWGGPDTQYF.

This clone was picked up one time. The CDR3 region has the DNA TGTGCCAGCTCACCCCGACAGGGGGCTTTCGAAAAACTGTTTTTT. This encodes CASSPRQGAFEKLFF. The chain combines TRBV18 with TRBJ1-4; 10 nucleotides agree with TRBD1. The V gene's germline CDR1 is KGHSH and CDR2 LQKENI. The CDR3 loop spans 15 amino acids. Trimming cost V 3 bases and J 8 bases; bases outside gene matches: 6.

The rearrangement links TRBV6-5 to TRBJ2-7; 7 bases align to TRBD1. The CDR3 contains 15 residues. Germline CDR1 and CDR2: MNHEY and SVGAGI. V shed 0 bases, J shed 0 bases, and the junction held 2 bases outside the gene matches. The CDR3 sequence: CASSYSRQGSYEQYF. CDR3 sequence (DNA): TGTGCCAGCAGTTACTCGAGACAGGGCTCCTACGAGCAGTACTTC.

This clone was counted ten times or more. The chain combines TRBV27 with TRBJ2-7; D gene unclear. Trimming took off 1 base at V and 6 bases at J, with 10 bases between the two ends. Germline V gives CDR1 MNHEY, CDR2 SMNVEV (reference sequence). This CDR3 comprises 13 residues. The CDR3 DNA sequence: TGTGCCAGCAGTTTATTATCAGATCCCGAGCAGTACTTC. This gives the protein CASSLLSDPEQYF.

This sequence joins TRBV5-1 and TRBJ2-5; 8 nucleotides align to TRBD2. CDR3 size: 15 residues. J was trimmed by 3 bases and V by 4 bases; bases with no gene match: 8. In germline, CDR1 is SGHRS, CDR2 YFSETQ. The CDR3 nucleotides read TGCGCCAGCAGCCCCCGGACTAGCCCGGAAGAGACCCAGTACTTC. Translated, it gives CASSPRTSPEETQYF. Full variable domain (outside the CDR3, taken from reference TRBV5-1 and TRBJ2-5): KAGVTQTPRYLIKTRGQQVTLSCSPISGHRSVSWYQQTPGQGLQFLFEYFSETQRNKGNFPGRFSGRQFSNSRSEMNVSTLELGDSALYLCASSPRTSPEETQYFGPGTRLLVL.

The chain employs TRBV30 and TRBJ1-5, with D perhaps TRBD1 (5 bases). In germline, CDR1 is GTSNPN, CDR2 SVGIG (reference sequence). V lost 3 bases, J lost 4 bases, and 10 bases lay in between. The CDR3 length is 13 residues. In DNA, the CDR3 is TGTGCCTGGAGCCTACAGGAGAATCAGCCCCAGCATTTT. Translated: CAWSLQENQPQHF.

V gene TRBV4-1 combines with J gene TRBJ1-3; no clear D. Trimming took off 0 bases at V and 0 bases at J, with 9 bases between the two ends. There are 16 residues in the CDR3. Germline V gene lookup returns CDR1 MGHRA and CDR2 YSYEKL. CDR3 nucleotides: TGCGCCAGCAGCCAAGATCCGGTTAGCTCTGGAAACACCATATATTTT. This encodes CASSQDPVSSGNTIYF.